The 9 T cell receptor beta chains in this list originate from one sample, sequenced in a study of Ad26.COV2.S vaccination and SARS-CoV-2 variants listed by TCRdb under 2021. Sample treatment or condition, as interpreted from the label and publication: 15 to 20 received Ad26.COV2.S at low or high dose, single or two shots; roughly five received placebo; per-sample allocation not given. For vaccine and placebo recipients, the sequenced repertoires came from samples collected on day 63 after the first injection. Library preparation employed the immunoSEQ multiplex PCR assay. What TCRdb holds here is the immuneACCESS table cut down to in-frame rearrangements. Part of the clones is not present; checked against another copy, under half of the missing clones reflect an unresolved V gene, and the others are unexplained. The sample table lists approximately 420,000 clones, approximately 90% of them with a count of one. The top ten constitute about 3.5% of the sample.

The specimen was peripheral blood, collected in a trial of Ad26.COV2.S vaccine versus placebo. These receptors all come from a person aged 18-65 years who received the Ad26.COV2.S COVID-19 vaccine or a placebo.

J is TRBJ2-5 and V is TRBV7-9; D assignment may be TRBD1 or TRBD2 (5 bases each). The ends were cut back, 4 bases at V and 6 bases at J, with 18 bases in the middle. In germline, CDR1 is SEHNR, CDR2 FQNEAQ (reference sequence). The CDR3 extends over 15 amino acids. The CDR3 nucleotides read TGTGCCAGCAGCTCGAGGGGTGGGGGAACAAAGACCCAGTACTTC. Its translation: CASSSRGGGTKTQYF.

V usage is TRBV10-3 and J usage is TRBJ1-2; no firm D call. CDR1 is ENHRY, CDR2 SYGVKD, per germline. The CDR3 covers 15 residues. Trimming pared 6 bases from V and 8 bases from J, leaving 22 bases between. The CDR3 DNA follows: TGTGCCATCAGCCCGCCGGTAGGGAGTCTGTGGGGCTACACCTTC. As protein: CAISPPVGSLWGYTF.

This chain joins TRBV15 and TRBJ2-7; 7 bases fit TRBD1. This CDR3 contains 15 residues. Per the germline V gene, CDR1 is LNHNV and CDR2 is YYDKDF (reference sequence). V was clipped by 1 base and J by 5 bases; unmatched bases: 8. The CDR3 region is CATSRVGGAFNEQYF. Written as DNA, the CDR3 is TGTGCCACCAGCAGAGTAGGGGGCGCGTTTAACGAGCAGTACTTC. The full variable domain, rest sourced from reference TRBV15 and TRBJ2-7, is DAMVIQNPRYQVTQFGKPVTLSCSQTLNHNVMYWYQQKSSQAPKLLFHYYDKDFNNEADTPDNFQSRRPNTSFCFLDIRSPGLGDTAMYLCATSRVGGAFNEQYFGPGTRLTVT.

The V gene is TRBV9, the J gene TRBJ2-3, with D possibly TRBD2 on 7 matching bases. The germline V and J ends were trimmed by 1 base and 5 bases, with 14 bases remaining between them. Germline CDR1 reads SGDLS; CDR2 reads YYNGEE. The CDR3 has 15 residues. The CDR3 loop is CASSVLWGGQDTQYF. In DNA, the CDR3 is TGTGCCAGCAGCGTACTATGGGGGGGCCAAGATACGCAGTATTTT.

The rearrangement joins TRBV6-6 to TRBJ2-1; no firm D call. V gave up 6 bases and J gave up 0 bases, with 12 bases separating them. CDR1 MNHNY and CDR2 SVGAGI come from the germline V gene (reference sequence). The CDR3 runs 15 residues. For the CDR3, the DNA is TGTGCCAGCAGGCCCCAGGAAAGCTCCTACAATGAGCAGTTCTTC. Its translation is CASRPQESSYNEQFF.

The chain recombines TRBV7-2 with TRBJ2-3; 9 bases agree with TRBD2. Germline V gene lookup returns CDR1 SGHTA and CDR2 FQGNSA. The V segment lost 5 bases and the J segment 3 bases; nucleotides outside the gene matches: 12. This CDR3 has 17 residues. CDR3 nucleotides: TGTGCCAGCAGCCCACGCTCGGGCGGGGGGGCAACAGATACGCAGTATTTT. It translates to CASSPRSGGGATDTQYF.

J is TRBJ1-3 and V is TRBV6-1; a possible D gene is TRBD1 (5 bases). V lost 0 bases and J lost 4, with 13 bases in between. The CDR3 totals 16 residues. Germline CDR1 and CDR2: MNHNS and SASEGT. CDR3 residues: CASSEAWDFTGNTIYF. As DNA, the CDR3 is TGTGCCAGCAGTGAAGCCTGGGACTTTACCGGAAACACCATATATTTT.

This chain uses TRBV6-1 with TRBJ2-7; D could derive from TRBD1 or TRBD2 (6 bases each). V was shortened by 6 bases and J by 2 bases, with 11 bases between the two germline ends. This CDR3 comprises 13 residues. In germline, CDR1 is MNHNS, CDR2 SASEGT. The chain's CDR3 is CASRGGHPYEQYF. In nucleotides, the CDR3 is TGTGCCAGCAGGGGGGGCCACCCCTACGAGCAGTACTTC.

The chain links TRBV29-1 to TRBJ1-2; D call uncertain. Germline lookup yields CDR1 SQVTM and CDR2 ANQGSEA. This CDR3 is 11 amino acids long. The ends were cut back, 3 bases at V and 8 bases at J, with 10 bases in the middle. The CDR3 loop is CSVESLSGYTF. CDR3 nucleotide sequence: TGCAGCGTTGAGTCCCTATCCGGCTACACCTTC.